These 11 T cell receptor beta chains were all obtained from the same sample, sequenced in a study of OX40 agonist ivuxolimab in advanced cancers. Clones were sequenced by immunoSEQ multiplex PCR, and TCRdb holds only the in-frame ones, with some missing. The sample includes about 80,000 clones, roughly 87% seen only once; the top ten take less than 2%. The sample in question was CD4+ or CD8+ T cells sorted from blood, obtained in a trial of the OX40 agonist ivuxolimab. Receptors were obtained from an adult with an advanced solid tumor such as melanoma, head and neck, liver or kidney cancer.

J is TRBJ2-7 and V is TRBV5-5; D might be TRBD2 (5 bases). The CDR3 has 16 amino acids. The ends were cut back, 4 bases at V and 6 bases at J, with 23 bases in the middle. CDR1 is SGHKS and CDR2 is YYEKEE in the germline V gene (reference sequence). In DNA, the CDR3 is TGTGCCAGCAGCCCCACCGTGCGGGCAGTCGAACGCGAGCAGTACTTC. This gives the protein CASSPTVRAVEREQYF.

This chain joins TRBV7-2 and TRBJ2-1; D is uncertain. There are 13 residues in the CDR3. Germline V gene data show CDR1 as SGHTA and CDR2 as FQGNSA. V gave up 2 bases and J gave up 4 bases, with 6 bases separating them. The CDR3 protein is CASSLQLYNEQFF. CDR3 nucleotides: TGTGCCAGCAGCTTACAACTTTACAATGAGCAGTTCTTC.

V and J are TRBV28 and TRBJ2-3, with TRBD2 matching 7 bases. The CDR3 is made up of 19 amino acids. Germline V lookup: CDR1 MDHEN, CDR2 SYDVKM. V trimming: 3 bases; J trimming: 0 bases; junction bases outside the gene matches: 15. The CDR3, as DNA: TGTGCCAGCAGTTTTTCTTTCCTAGCGGAGGATCTCAGCACAGATACGCAGTATTTT. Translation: CASSFSFLAEDLSTDTQYF. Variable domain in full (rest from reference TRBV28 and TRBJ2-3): DVKVTQSSRYLVKRTGEKVFLECVQDMDHENMFWYRQDPGLGLRLIYFSYDVKMKEKGDIPEGYSVSREKKERFSLILESASTNQTSMYLCASSFSFLAEDLSTDTQYFGPGTRLTVL.

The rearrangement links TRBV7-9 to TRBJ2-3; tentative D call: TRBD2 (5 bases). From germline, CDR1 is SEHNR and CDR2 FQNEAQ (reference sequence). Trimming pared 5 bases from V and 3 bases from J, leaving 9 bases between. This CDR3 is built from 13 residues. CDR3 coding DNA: TGTGCCAGCAGCCCGGACTTAACAGATACGCAGTATTTT. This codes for CASSPDLTDTQYF.

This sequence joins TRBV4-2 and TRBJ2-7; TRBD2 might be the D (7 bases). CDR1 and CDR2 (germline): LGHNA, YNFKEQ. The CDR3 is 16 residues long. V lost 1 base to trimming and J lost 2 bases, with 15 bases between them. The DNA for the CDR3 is TGTGCCAGCAGCCAAGTGGGGGCTAGCGGAACCTACGAGCAGTACTTC. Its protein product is CASSQVGASGTYEQYF.

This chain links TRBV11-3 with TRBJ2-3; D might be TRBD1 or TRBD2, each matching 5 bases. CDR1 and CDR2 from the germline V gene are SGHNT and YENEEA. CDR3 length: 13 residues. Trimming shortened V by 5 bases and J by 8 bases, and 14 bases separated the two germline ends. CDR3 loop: CASSQPPGTTQYF. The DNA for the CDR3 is TGTGCCAGCAGCCAGCCTCCAGGGACTACGCAGTATTTT.

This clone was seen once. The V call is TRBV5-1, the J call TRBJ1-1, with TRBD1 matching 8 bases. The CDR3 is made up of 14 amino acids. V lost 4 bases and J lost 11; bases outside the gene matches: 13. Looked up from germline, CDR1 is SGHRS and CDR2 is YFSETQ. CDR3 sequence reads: CASSQTGTGDNAFF. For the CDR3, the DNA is TGCGCCAGCAGCCAGACCGGGACAGGTGACAATGCTTTCTTT.

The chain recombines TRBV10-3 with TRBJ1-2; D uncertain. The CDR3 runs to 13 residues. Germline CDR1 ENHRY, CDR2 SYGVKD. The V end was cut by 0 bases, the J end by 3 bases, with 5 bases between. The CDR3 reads CAISESPDYGYTF. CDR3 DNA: TGTGCCATCAGTGAGTCGCCAGACTATGGCTACACCTTC.

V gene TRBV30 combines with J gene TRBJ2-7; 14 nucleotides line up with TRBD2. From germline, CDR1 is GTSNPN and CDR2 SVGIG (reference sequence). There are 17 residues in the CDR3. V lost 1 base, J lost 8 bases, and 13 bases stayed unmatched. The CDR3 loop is CAWSARGTSGGYGQQYF. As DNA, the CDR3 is TGTGCCTGGAGTGCCAGGGGGACTAGCGGGGGATATGGCCAGCAGTACTTC.

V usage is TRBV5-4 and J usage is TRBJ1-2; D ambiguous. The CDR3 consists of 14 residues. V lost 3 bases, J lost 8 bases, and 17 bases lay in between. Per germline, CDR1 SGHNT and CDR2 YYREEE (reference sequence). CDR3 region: CASSWPGRPEGYTF. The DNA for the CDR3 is TGTGCCAGCAGCTGGCCCGGGCGACCTGAGGGCTACACCTTC.

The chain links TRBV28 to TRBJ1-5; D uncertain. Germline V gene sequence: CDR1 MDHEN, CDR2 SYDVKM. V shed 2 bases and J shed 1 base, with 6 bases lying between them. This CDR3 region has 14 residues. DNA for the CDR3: TGTGCCAGCAGTTTAGGCCAGAGCAATCAGCCCCAGCATTTT. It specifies CASSLGQSNQPQHF. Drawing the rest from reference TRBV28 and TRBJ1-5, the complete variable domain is DVKVTQSSRYLVKRTGEKVFLECVQDMDHENMFWYRQDPGLGLRLIYFSYDVKMKEKGDIPEGYSVSREKKERFSLILESASTNQTSMYLCASSLGQSNQPQHFGDGTRLSIL.